These 26 T cell receptor beta chains were sequenced from one sample in a study of T cell changes during pregnancy in multiple sclerosis (dated by TCRdb to the late 2010s). Receptor amplification or capture employed the immunoSEQ multiplex PCR assay. As stored in TCRdb, this immuneACCESS dataset retains in-frame rearrangements with V and J assigned. A fraction of the clones does not appear; measured against another copy, unresolved V genes explain less than half of the discrepancy, and the remainder lacks a known reason. This sample gives 30,000 to 45,000 clones in total; approximately 92% of them show up just once. The ten top clones hold 1.2% of the sample. The sequenced material came from PBMCs (not recorded whether the cells were cultured). All receptors come from a female donor with multiple sclerosis, enrolled in a pregnancy study.

J is TRBJ2-5 and V is TRBV19; TRBD2 might be the D (6 bases). Germline-derived CDR1 and CDR2 are LNHDA and SQIVND (reference sequence). The CDR3 has 15 residues. V lost 5 bases to trimming and J lost 4 bases, with 17 bases between them. DNA for the CDR3: TGTGCCAGTAGTGTGGGACGGGGGATACGAGAGACCCAGTACTTC. Protein product: CASSVGRGIRETQYF.

The rearrangement uses TRBV18 and TRBJ2-2, with no clear D. V lost 0 bases and J 4 bases, leaving 6 bases between the germline ends. The CDR3 loop spans 14 amino acids. Per germline, CDR1 KGHSH and CDR2 LQKENI. The CDR3 sequence is CASSPPSTTGELFF. CDR3 DNA: TGTGCCAGCTCACCACCTTCAACCACCGGGGAGCTGTTTTTT.

The genes are TRBV27 and TRBJ2-2, with a tentative D call TRBD2 (6 bases). CDR3 length: 15 residues. With 0 bases removed from V and 3 bases from J, the gap between germline ends came to 8 bases. The germline V gene encodes CDR1 MNHEY and CDR2 SMNVEV (reference sequence). DNA for the CDR3: TGTGCCAGCAGTTTATCGGGAGGCCACACCGGGGAGCTGTTTTTT. Translating gives CASSLSGGHTGELFF.

This clone was counted only a few times. This chain connects TRBV4-1 to TRBJ2-3, with TRBD1 identical over 8 bases. CDR1 and CDR2 from the germline V gene are MGHRA and YSYEKL. J was trimmed by 6 bases and V by 3 bases; bases with no gene match: 8. The CDR3 consists of 15 residues. The CDR3 spells CASSQNRGEVDTQYF. In DNA, the CDR3 is TGCGCCAGCAGCCAGAACAGGGGGGAGGTGGATACGCAGTATTTT.

The chain joins TRBV6-5 to TRBJ2-7, with TRBD1 matching over 8 bases. The CDR3 consists of 14 residues. V lost 8 bases, J lost 4 bases, and 10 bases stayed unmatched. CDR1 and CDR2 from the germline V gene are MNHEY and SVGAGI. CDR3 in amino acids: CASRSRQGPYEQYF. CDR3 bases: TGTGCCAGCCGAAGTCGACAGGGGCCGTACGAGCAGTACTTC.

The chain employs TRBV4-2 and TRBJ1-4; possible D gene TRBD1, 6 bases. Germline V gene sequence: CDR1 LGHNA, CDR2 YNFKEQ. The CDR3 length is 17 residues. V gave up 2 bases and J gave up 7 bases, with 20 bases separating them. CDR3 loop: CASSQLGTGEQGEKLFF. DNA of the CDR3: TGTGCCAGCAGCCAATTGGGCACAGGCGAACAGGGTGAAAAACTGTTTTTT.

The genes are TRBV9 and TRBJ2-1, with 8 positions matching TRBD2. Germline trimming cut 3 bases from V and 5 bases from J; bases unmatched to any gene: 13. The CDR3 runs to 17 residues. Germline V gene sequence: CDR1 SGDLS, CDR2 YYNGEE. CDR3 residues: CASSALVGTRYDNEQFF. The CDR3 DNA sequence: TGTGCCAGCAGCGCCCTTGTGGGGACTAGATATGACAATGAGCAGTTCTTC.

The CDR3 region has the DNA TGTGCCAGCTCACCCACTTGGTCAGATACGCAGTATTTT. It codes for CASSPTWSDTQYF. V gene TRBV18 combines with J gene TRBJ2-3; D is ambiguous. V lost 3 bases and J lost 4, with 8 bases in between. This CDR3 comprises 13 residues. Looked up from germline, CDR1 is KGHSH and CDR2 is LQKENI.

The chain employs TRBV27 and TRBJ2-5, with 9 bases aligning to TRBD1. The end of the DNA fits TRBJ2-7 better, so the J call may be wrong. The CDR3 totals 15 residues. Germline values: CDR1 MNHEY, CDR2 SMNVEV (reference sequence). This CDR3 is CASRLVGQGYYEQYF. DNA for the CDR3: TGTGCCAGCAGATTGGTTGGACAGGGGTACTACGAGCAGTACTTC.

The rearrangement uses TRBV7-2 and TRBJ2-3; 8 bases map to TRBD2. There are 16 residues in the CDR3. CDR1 is SGHTA, CDR2 FQGNSA, per germline. With 1 base clipped from V and 2 bases from J, the junction kept 5 bases outside the gene matches. The CDR3 here is CASSLVGGRTTDTQYF. The CDR3 DNA sequence: TGTGCCAGCAGCTTAGTCGGCGGGAGGACCACAGATACGCAGTATTTT.

J is TRBJ2-3 and V is TRBV7-9, with 11 bases lining up with TRBD2. The germline V gene encodes CDR1 SEHNR and CDR2 FQNEAQ (reference sequence). The V segment lost 3 bases and the J segment 6 bases; nucleotides outside the gene matches: 5. The length of the CDR3 is 15 residues. The CDR3 here is CASSFLLAGGDTQYF. CDR3 sequence (DNA): TGTGCCAGCAGCTTCCTATTAGCGGGAGGGGATACGCAGTATTTT.

V gene TRBV5-1 combines with J gene TRBJ2-2; 9 bases map to TRBD1. The germline V gene has CDR1 SGHRS and CDR2 YFSETQ. V lost 5 bases and J lost 1; bases outside the gene matches: 3. CDR3 length: 15 amino acids. The CDR3 loop reads CASREGQGNTGELFF. As DNA, the CDR3 is TGCGCCAGCAGAGAGGGACAGGGGAACACCGGGGAGCTGTTTTTT.

The J gene is TRBJ1-5, the V gene TRBV28; D ambiguous. This CDR3 has 16 residues. Looked up from germline, CDR1 is MDHEN and CDR2 is SYDVKM. V gave up 1 base and J gave up 0 bases, with 10 bases separating them. The CDR3 loop is CASSLSPGYSNQPQHF. The CDR3 nucleotides read TGTGCCAGCAGTTTATCCCCCGGCTATAGCAATCAGCCCCAGCATTTT. Variable domain in full (rest from reference TRBV28 and TRBJ1-5): DVKVTQSSRYLVKRTGEKVFLECVQDMDHENMFWYRQDPGLGLRLIYFSYDVKMKEKGDIPEGYSVSREKKERFSLILESASTNQTSMYLCASSLSPGYSNQPQHFGDGTRLSIL.

This clone was counted once. The genes are TRBV11-3 and TRBJ2-7; D is possibly TRBD2 (6 bases). V shed 4 bases and J shed 7 bases, with 14 bases lying between them. There are 13 residues in the CDR3. Looked up from germline, CDR1 is SGHNT and CDR2 is YENEEA. Written as DNA, the CDR3 is TGTGCCAGCAGCTCTGATCTTGGGGGGGAGCAGTACTTC. As protein: CASSSDLGGEQYF.

The chain joins TRBV18 to TRBJ1-1; 7 bases agree with TRBD1. Unmatched junction bases numbered 12, after V lost 4 bases and J lost 4 bases. The length of the CDR3 is 16 residues. CDR1 and CDR2 (germline): KGHSH, LQKENI. This CDR3 reads CASSQNSPGGTTEAFF. DNA for the CDR3: TGTGCCAGCTCACAAAATTCACCAGGGGGGACCACTGAAGCTTTCTTT. The full variable domain, its missing parts supplied by reference TRBV18 and TRBJ1-1, is NAGVMQNPRHLVRRRGQEARLRCSPMKGHSHVYWYRQLPEEGLKFMVYLQKENIIDESGMPKERFSAEFPKEGPSILRIQQVVRGDSAAYFCASSQNSPGGTTEAFFGQGTRLTVV.

This rearrangement joins TRBV4-2 to TRBJ2-3, with 8 bases matching TRBD1. The CDR3 consists of 15 residues. J gave up 3 bases and V 4 bases, and 6 bases lay outside the gene matches. Per germline, CDR1 LGHNA and CDR2 YNFKEQ. The CDR3 coding sequence is TGTGCCAGCAGCCCCCTGACAGGGGATACAGATACGCAGTATTTT. Translating gives CASSPLTGDTDTQYF.

This chain uses TRBV5-1 with TRBJ2-7; weak D call: TRBD1 (6 bases). The CDR3 contains 15 residues. Trimming cost V 4 bases and J 0 bases, with 14 bases left between them. Germline CDR1 is SGHRS and CDR2 is YFSETQ. CDR3 sequence reads: CASSHLGGASYEQYF. The CDR3 DNA sequence: TGCGCCAGCAGCCACTTAGGGGGAGCCTCCTACGAGCAGTACTTC.

The J gene is TRBJ1-5, the V gene TRBV6-6; D is undetermined. The CDR3 has 12 residues. CDR1 MNHNY and CDR2 SVGAGI come from the germline V gene (reference sequence). Trimming cost V 10 bases and J 4 bases, with 11 bases left between them. Written as DNA, the CDR3 is TGTGCCACCGGCCCAAATAATCAGCCCCAGCATTTT. Its protein product is CATGPNNQPQHF.

This clone was seen more than once but under ten times. This rearrangement joins TRBV20-1 to TRBJ2-1; tentative D call: TRBD2 (5 bases). Trimming removed 5 bases at V and 4 bases at J, with 6 bases between. Germline CDR1 DFQATT, CDR2 SNEGSKA (reference sequence). The CDR3 loop spans 11 amino acids. The CDR3 sequence is CSARGYNEQFF. The CDR3 DNA reads as TGCAGTGCTCGAGGGTACAATGAGCAGTTCTTC.

This chain links TRBV11-1 with TRBJ2-7; TRBD1 matches 9 bases. The ends lost 8 bases at V and 6 bases at J; junction bases unmatched: 8. Germline CDR1 is SGHAT and CDR2 is FQDESV (reference sequence). This CDR3 is built from 13 residues. The CDR3 nucleotides read TGTGCCAGCTCACAGGGGGCGTCTCTCGAGCAGTACTTC. It yields the protein CASSQGASLEQYF.

J is TRBJ2-2 and V is TRBV18; TRBD1 aligns across 12 bases. The CDR3 has 16 residues. The J segment lost 6 bases and the V segment lost 3 bases, leaving 5 bases of the junction unmatched. CDR1 is KGHSH, CDR2 LQKENI, per germline. CDR3 bases: TGTGCCAGCTCACCCCCGGGACAGGGGGCCCCCGGGGAGCTGTTTTTT. Encoded protein: CASSPPGQGAPGELFF. The full variable domain, with the rest looked up from reference TRBV18 and TRBJ2-2, is NAGVMQNPRHLVRRRGQEARLRCSPMKGHSHVYWYRQLPEEGLKFMVYLQKENIIDESGMPKERFSAEFPKEGPSILRIQQVVRGDSAAYFCASSPPGQGAPGELFFGEGSRLTVL.

The chain carries TRBV7-3 and TRBJ2-1; 8 bases agree with TRBD2. V lost 6 bases to trimming and J lost 2 bases; unmatched junction nucleotides: 9. The CDR3 is made up of 16 amino acids. In germline, CDR1 is SGHTA, CDR2 FQGTGA. The CDR3 region is CASSLRELAAYNEQFF. In DNA, the CDR3 is TGTGCCAGCAGTCTAAGGGAACTAGCGGCCTACAATGAGCAGTTCTTC. The full variable domain, with the rest looked up from reference TRBV7-3 and TRBJ2-1, is GAGVSQTPSNKVTEKGKYVELRCDPISGHTALYWYRQSLGQGPEFLIYFQGTGAADDSGLPNDRFFAVRPEGSVSTLKIQRTERGDSAVYLCASSLRELAAYNEQFFGPGTRLTVL.

The chain combines TRBV2 with TRBJ1-1; TRBD1 matches at 8 bases. The V gene end was trimmed by 5 bases and the J gene end by 3 bases; junction bases not matched to a gene: 2. Germline CDR1 reads SNHLY; CDR2 reads FYNNEI. This CDR3 region has 13 residues. The CDR3 DNA reads as TGTGCCAGCAGTAACAGGGGGTACACTGAAGCTTTCTTT. Translation gives CASSNRGYTEAFF.

V gene TRBV13 combines with J gene TRBJ1-1; no definite D call. V was shortened by 5 bases and J by 5 bases, with 9 bases between the two germline ends. The CDR3 extends over 12 amino acids. CDR1 PRHDT and CDR2 FYEKMQ come from the germline V gene (reference sequence). CDR3 DNA sequence: TGTGCCAGCAGCCCCGGCCCGACTGAAGCTTTCTTT. This translates into CASSPGPTEAFF.

The V call is TRBV19, the J call TRBJ1-5; D is possibly TRBD1 (6 bases). The CDR3 runs to 14 residues. Trimming pared 6 bases from V and 3 bases from J, leaving 12 bases between. The V gene's germline CDR1 is LNHDA and CDR2 SQIVND (reference sequence). The CDR3 is CASSPQGYNQPQHF. Written as DNA, the CDR3 is TGTGCCAGTAGCCCGCAGGGGTACAATCAGCCCCAGCATTTT.

The V gene is TRBV4-1, the J gene TRBJ1-5, with TRBD1 matching 9 bases. Trimming cost V 1 base and J 0 bases; bases outside gene matches: 7. Germline assignment: CDR1 MGHRA and CDR2 YSYEKL. This CDR3 has 18 amino acids. The CDR3 coding sequence is TGCGCCAGCAGCCAAGGAGAGGACAGGGGTTATAGCAATCAGCCCCAGCATTTT. It is translated as CASSQGEDRGYSNQPQHF.